One sample yielded the 23 T cell receptor beta chains listed below, sequenced in a study of shared clonotypes between healthy human individuals. Measured with immunoSEQ multiplex PCR; TCRdb has only the in-frame clones, and not every one. This table holds millions of clones, approximately 90% found once. The specimen was naive CD4+ T cells sorted from blood. The subset here: CD45RA+ positively selected. The receptors shown here come from a man aged 18 to 29 in good health.

This sequence joins TRBV13 and TRBJ2-3; 9 positions agree with TRBD2. CDR3 size: 17 residues. V gave up 5 bases and J gave up 6 bases; unmatched junction bases: 15. Germline V gene sequence: CDR1 PRHDT, CDR2 FYEKMQ (reference sequence). CDR3 nucleotide sequence: TGTGCCAGCAGCCTCCAATTGGGACTAGCCTATGGGGATACGCAGTATTTT. Translation: CASSLQLGLAYGDTQYF.

This chain uses TRBV10-2 with TRBJ2-1; 14 bases line up with TRBD2. The CDR3 sequence is 15 residues long. V shed 8 bases and J 5 bases; nucleotides not matched to a gene: 5. Per germline, CDR1 WSHSY and CDR2 SAAADI. CDR3 loop: CASRLAGGPDNEQFF. CDR3 DNA sequence: TGCGCCAGCCGACTAGCGGGAGGGCCCGACAATGAGCAGTTCTTC.

The CDR3 nucleotides are TGTGCCAGCTCACCACCAGGTGAACTGTACGGAAACACCATATATTTT. This sequence encodes CASSPPGELYGNTIYF. The V and J genes are TRBV18 and TRBJ1-3; D is unclear. Trimming removed 0 bases at V and 4 bases at J, with 13 bases between. The length of the CDR3 is 16 residues. The germline gives CDR1 KGHSH, CDR2 LQKENI.

This clone came up a few times. The J gene is TRBJ1-1, the V gene TRBV5-1, with D unclear. V was clipped by 0 bases and J by 6 bases, with 9 bases between them. CDR1 and CDR2 (germline): SGHRS, YFSETQ. The CDR3 is 13 residues long. The CDR3 region is CASSLDGPAEAFF. The CDR3 nucleotides are TGCGCCAGCAGCTTGGACGGCCCGGCTGAAGCTTTCTTT.

The chain recombines TRBV5-1 with TRBJ2-2; D is undetermined. This CDR3 contains 17 residues. V was shortened by 0 bases and J by 6 bases, with 18 bases between the two germline ends. Germline CDR1 SGHRS, CDR2 YFSETQ. This CDR3 is CASSLGYGPTSAGELFF. Written as DNA, the CDR3 is TGCGCCAGCAGCTTGGGTTACGGTCCGACAAGTGCCGGGGAGCTGTTTTTT.

V gene TRBV5-4 combines with J gene TRBJ2-1, with D possibly matching TRBD2 (7 bases). The CDR3 extends over 15 amino acids. Germline assignment: CDR1 SGHNT and CDR2 YYREEE (reference sequence). V was pared by 3 bases and J by 4 bases, with 14 bases between. The CDR3 sequence is CASSWGGSVYNEQFF. CDR3 bases: TGTGCCAGCAGCTGGGGGGGCTCGGTTTACAATGAGCAGTTCTTC.

The chain is built from TRBV6-1 and TRBJ2-2; weak D call: TRBD1 (6 bases). The ends were cut back, 4 bases at V and 4 bases at J, with 13 bases in the middle. The germline CDR1 and CDR2 sequences are MNHNS and SASEGT. The CDR3 sequence is 15 residues long. The CDR3 loop reads CASSGTGKGTGELFF. CDR3 sequence (DNA): TGTGCCAGCAGTGGTACAGGGAAAGGCACCGGGGAGCTGTTTTTT.

The chain carries TRBV4-2 and TRBJ2-7; D is uncertain. CDR1 and CDR2 from the germline V gene are LGHNA and YNFKEQ. There are 14 residues in the CDR3. Trimming left V 5 bases short and J 3 bases short, with 14 bases between. CDR3 bases: TGTGCCAGCAGCTTAGAAGCTTTAGGCTACGAGCAGTACTTC. Translated: CASSLEALGYEQYF.

The J gene is TRBJ2-5, the V gene TRBV11-2, with D uncertain. The J call may be in error: the DNA end matches TRBJ2-7 better. The CDR3 runs to 13 residues. Per germline, CDR1 SGHAT and CDR2 FQNNGV. The CDR3 region is CASSLGAPYEQYF. The CDR3, as DNA: TGTGCCAGCAGCTTAGGGGCCCCTTACGAGCAGTACTTC.

The genes are TRBV6-5 and TRBJ1-2, with D tentatively TRBD1 (6 bases). Trimming took 8 bases from V and 4 from J, leaving 14 bases between them. The CDR3 spans 13 residues. Germline-derived CDR1 and CDR2 are MNHEY and SVGAGI. The CDR3 is CASGQGHLYGYTF. For the CDR3, the DNA is TGTGCCAGCGGTCAGGGACACCTCTATGGCTACACCTTC.

This chain joins TRBV5-4 and TRBJ2-4; 7 positions match TRBD1. CDR3 size: 15 residues. V gave up 2 bases and J gave up 5 bases; unmatched junction bases: 7. Per germline, CDR1 SGHNT and CDR2 YYREEE (reference sequence). In DNA form, the CDR3 reads TGTGCCAGCAGCTTAAACAGGGGTAGCCAAAACATTCAGTACTTC. It is translated as CASSLNRGSQNIQYF.

The chain combines TRBV25-1 with TRBJ2-7; D may match TRBD1 or TRBD2 (5 bases each). The V end was cut by 4 bases, the J end by 4 bases, with 14 bases between. CDR1 is MGHDK and CDR2 is SYGVNS in the germline V gene. The CDR3 is 14 amino acids. CDR3 in amino acids: CASSAVQGEYEQYF. In DNA, the CDR3 is TGTGCCAGCAGTGCGGTCCAAGGGGAGTACGAGCAGTACTTC.

The rearrangement joins TRBV6-5 to TRBJ2-5, with 7 bases fitting TRBD2. Looked up from germline, CDR1 is MNHEY and CDR2 is SVGAGI. The CDR3 runs to 16 residues. The ends lost 3 bases at V and 8 bases at J; junction bases unmatched: 15. The CDR3 protein is CASSYSGVGLVRTQYF. The CDR3 bases are TGTGCCAGCAGTTATAGTGGAGTAGGACTAGTTCGAACCCAGTACTTC.

The chain has TRBV5-1 and TRBJ2-7, with a tentative D call TRBD2 (6 bases). This CDR3 is 15 amino acids long. CDR1 is SGHRS and CDR2 is YFSETQ in the germline V gene. V lost 4 bases and J 5 bases, leaving 19 bases between the germline ends. Written as DNA, the CDR3 is TGCGCCAGCAGCCCGGGCTTGCGGGACTCAAACGAGCAGTACTTC. Translation: CASSPGLRDSNEQYF.

The V and J genes are TRBV10-3 and TRBJ2-7; D might be TRBD1 or TRBD2, each matching 5 bases. There are 16 residues in the CDR3. Germline CDR1 ENHRY, CDR2 SYGVKD. Trimming shortened V by 3 bases and J by 0 bases, and 15 bases separated the two germline ends. The CDR3 reads CAISEPGTAGSYEQYF. The CDR3, as DNA: TGTGCCATCAGTGAACCCGGGACCGCGGGCTCCTACGAGCAGTACTTC.

The chain links TRBV14 to TRBJ1-4, with a weak D call TRBD1 (6 bases). Germline loops: CDR1 SGHDN, CDR2 FVKESK. Deletions cut 4 bases from V and 4 bases from J, with 13 bases between. This CDR3 is built from 15 residues. CDR3 amino acids: CASSPRQAINEKLFF. As DNA, the CDR3 is TGTGCCAGCAGCCCACGACAGGCGATTAATGAAAAACTGTTTTTT.

The rearrangement uses TRBV10-1 and TRBJ1-2; D remains unclear. CDR1 is WNHNN, CDR2 SYGVQD, per germline (reference sequence). The V end was cut by 5 bases, the J end by 2 bases, with 9 bases between. The CDR3 sequence is 13 residues long. The CDR3 nucleotides read TGCGCCAGCAGTCCGGGTGGGAACTATGGCTACACCTTC. As protein: CASSPGGNYGYTF.

This clone was observed a few times. The chain couples TRBV6-5 to TRBJ1-6; no firm D call. CDR3 length equals 14 residues. Trimming stripped 5 bases from V and 7 bases from J, with 12 bases between. In germline, CDR1 is MNHEY, CDR2 SVGAGI. The chain's CDR3 is CASSTDQTNSPLHF. The CDR3 nucleotides are TGTGCCAGCAGTACCGATCAGACCAATTCACCCCTCCACTTT.

The sample holds one count of this clone. The chain links TRBV30 to TRBJ2-3, with D maybe TRBD2 (5 bases). Germline CDR1 GTSNPN, CDR2 SVGIG (reference sequence). V lost 2 bases and J 2 bases, leaving 14 bases between the germline ends. This CDR3 region has 15 residues. The CDR3 sequence: CAWSRDGLYTDTQYF. The CDR3 DNA is TGTGCCTGGAGTAGGGATGGACTGTACACAGATACGCAGTATTTT.

There are a few counts of this clone. The V and J genes are TRBV7-9 and TRBJ1-1; D is undetermined. V gave up 5 bases and J gave up 1 base, with 5 bases separating them. The CDR3 totals 12 residues. Germline V gene sequence: CDR1 SEHNR, CDR2 FQNEAQ (reference sequence). CDR3 residues: CASSRQNTEAFF. The CDR3 DNA is TGTGCCAGCAGCAGACAGAACACTGAAGCTTTCTTT.

Comment on this clone: The sample contains more than one DNA sequence encoding this CDR3. In DNA form, the CDR3 reads TGTGCCAGCAGCTTATCTCTCTACGAGCAGTACTTC. It specifies CASSLSLYEQYF. The chain uses TRBV7-9 and TRBJ2-7; D unclear. The V gene lost 2 bases and the J gene lost 3 bases, with 5 bases spanning the gap. The length of the CDR3 is 12 residues. The V gene's germline CDR1 is SEHNR and CDR2 FQNEAQ (reference sequence).

V gene TRBV6-6 combines with J gene TRBJ1-3, with D hard to call. This CDR3 contains 15 residues. From germline, CDR1 is MNHNY and CDR2 SVGAGI (reference sequence). The V gene lost 2 bases and the J gene lost 0 bases, with 8 bases spanning the gap. CDR3 nucleotides: TGTGCCAGCAGTTACGGGCGTAGCTCTGGAAACACCATATATTTT. Translation: CASSYGRSSGNTIYF.

Worth noting for this clone: This same CDR3 is encoded by further DNA sequences in the sample. V is TRBV30 and J is TRBJ2-5; no clear D gene. The V gene lost 2 bases and the J gene lost 3 bases, with 4 bases spanning the gap. The V gene's germline CDR1 is GTSNPN and CDR2 SVGIG (reference sequence). The CDR3 is 11 amino acids. The CDR3 sequence is CAWSIKETQYF. The CDR3 region has the DNA TGTGCCTGGAGTATCAAAGAGACCCAGTACTTC.